Sequencing of this T cell receptor (beta chain) was carried out in a study of lymphopenia after photon versus proton radiotherapy. Whole-study results and caveats: Photon-treated patients lost naive T cells and TCR diversity; proton-treated stayed stable. Post-nadir diversity loss with photons came from oligoclonal expansion, particularly CD8+ Temra cells.

Comments on this clone: What it recognizes is unknown.

Trimming removed 5 bases from V and 4 bases from J; junction bases left unmatched: 6. The CDR3 contains 14 residues. CDR1 and CDR2 (germline): MRHNA, SNTAGT. The protocol was immunoSEQ multiplex PCR, while the TCRdb copy is restricted to in-frame clones and leaves out a portion. The sample lists approximately 150,000 clones; around nine tenths were seen once. The source of this sequence is a man between 50 and 59 years old with gastric cancer. V usage is TRBV6-4 and J usage is TRBJ2-3; 7 bases align to TRBD2. The specimen comprised peripheral blood, sampled from a patient treated with photon-based radiotherapy. The CDR3 protein is CASSLSGTADTQYF. The CDR3 bases are TGTGCCAGCAGTCTCAGCGGGACGGCAGATACGCAGTATTTT.